These T cell receptor beta chains were read from a single sample in a study of control samples from healthy donors and cancer patients. The assay was immunoSEQ multiplex PCR, and TCRdb's table has in-frame clones only and misses some. The data hold approximately 86,000 clones, with more than 80% observed a single time. Sample: blood. The receptors were gathered from a woman under 40 in good health. Both conserved end residues are part of each CDR3. Each record gives: V gene, J gene, clone size, D gene, CDR3 DNA, CDR3 protein. D genes are given only for firm matches. The size of a clone is reported for some rows only, either as once, few or many, or as a class for expanded clones.

TRBV11-2	TRBJ2-7	once	.	TGTGCCAGCAGCTTAGGGGTCACCTACGAGCAGTACTTC	CASSLGVTYEQYF
TRBV6-5	TRBJ1-2	.	.	TGTGCCACTATGAGGCAGGCGGACCTTAACTATGGCTACACCTTC	CATMRQADLNYGYTF
TRBV25-1	TRBJ2-7	.	TRBD2	TGTGCCAGCAGTGAATTGTGGACTAGCGGGATCTACGAGCAGTACTTC	CASSELWTSGIYEQYF
TRBV5-1	TRBJ2-5	.	.	TGCGCCAGCAGCTTGAGGCTAGCCCTTAGGGACACAATCGGGACCCAGTACTTC	CASSLRLALRDTIGTQYF
TRBV18	TRBJ2-3	few	TRBD1	TGTGCCAGCTCACCACGAGTACAGGGGGCAGATACGCAGTATTTT	CASSPRVQGADTQYF
TRBV28	TRBJ1-2	.	.	TGTGCCAGCAGCGAACAGGGCCCTCTCCATGGCTACACCTTC	CASSEQGPLHGYTF
TRBV14	TRBJ2-7	.	TRBD1	TGTGCCAGCAGCCAATGGGGACAGTCAATCTACGAGCAGTACTTC	CASSQWGQSIYEQYF
TRBV4-1	TRBJ2-7	few	TRBD2	TGCGCCAGCAGCCCCCTAGCGGGAGCCTCCTACGAGCAGTACTTC	CASSPLAGASYEQYF
TRBV5-1	TRBJ2-5	.	.	TGCGCCAGCAGCTTGGGAATTGCGGGGAGTTCAGAGACCCAGTACTTC	CASSLGIAGSSETQYF
TRBV7-9	TRBJ2-5	.	.	TGTGCCAGCAGCCTCTCGGCAATGGGGCGAGAGACCCAGTACTTC	CASSLSAMGRETQYF
TRBV11-2	TRBJ1-2	.	TRBD1	TGTGCCAGCAGCTTAGTGGCACAGGGGGTGAGTGGCTACACCTTC	CASSLVAQGVSGYTF
TRBV6-5	TRBJ1-1	.	.	TGTGCCAGCACCATGACAGGGAACACTGAAGCTTTCTTT	CASTMTGNTEAFF
TRBV28	TRBJ2-1	once	.	TGTGCCAGCAGTTTATGGGGGAGGAGTGGCGGGCCCTCCTACAATGAGCAGTTCTTC	CASSLWGRSGGPSYNEQFF
TRBV19	TRBJ1-5	.	.	TGTGCCAGTAGTTCACAGGGAATTCAGCCCCAGCATTTT	CASSSQGIQPQHF
TRBV4-1	TRBJ1-2	.	.	TGCGCCAGCAGCCAAGGCCCGGTTCCTGCGAGGTATGGCTACACCTTC	CASSQGPVPARYGYTF
TRBV12-3/TRBV12-4	TRBJ2-1	.	.	TGTGCCAGCAGTTTAGTAGGGAAGCAGTTCTTC	CASSLVGKQFF
TRBV27	TRBJ2-2	.	.	TGTGCCAGCAGTTTAGGGCTGAACACCGGGGAGCTGTTTTTT	CASSLGLNTGELFF
TRBV2	TRBJ1-3	.	.	TGTGCCAGCAGCCAGATACAGGGAAACACCATATATTTT	CASSQIQGNTIYF
TRBV7-9	TRBJ2-5	.	TRBD2	TGTGCCAGCAGCTTCACTAGCGGGAGGGAGACCCAGTACTTC	CASSFTSGRETQYF
TRBV28	TRBJ1-5	.	TRBD1	TGTGCCACGTATCGACAGGGAAGCAATCAGCCCCAGCATTTT	CATYRQGSNQPQHF
TRBV6-5	TRBJ2-1	.	.	TGTGCCACCGAACCGTACAATGAGCAGTTCTTC	CATEPYNEQFF
TRBV7-9	TRBJ2-5	.	.	TGTGCCAGCAGCTACCCGGCTGGGGGAAGGTCGGAGACCCAGTACTTC	CASSYPAGGRSETQYF
TRBV27	TRBJ2-7	few	TRBD1	TGTGCCAGCTGGACAGGGGGAGGATACGAGCAGTACTTC	CASWTGGGYEQYF
TRBV5-1	TRBJ1-2	.	.	TGCGCCACAGGACCAGCCGACCCCGGGGAGTATGGCTACACCTTC	CATGPADPGEYGYTF
TRBV7-8	TRBJ1-4	once	.	TGTGCCAGCAGCTTAGCGCCCGACAAGCTTGATAATGAAAAACTGTTTTTT	CASSLAPDKLDNEKLFF
TRBV18	TRBJ2-7	.	TRBD1	TGTGCCAGCTCACTCGGGACAGGCGGCGAGCAGTACTTC	CASSLGTGGEQYF
TRBV14	TRBJ1-1	.	TRBD1	TGTGCCAGCAGCCCCAGGACAGGGAACACTGAAGCTTTCTTT	CASSPRTGNTEAFF
TRBV2	TRBJ2-7	.	.	TGTGCCAGCAGTGAGTTAGGGGATAACGAGCAGTACTTC	CASSELGDNEQYF